The sequence of this T cell receptor beta chain was determined in a study of OX40 agonist ivuxolimab in advanced cancers. Overall study: Three dose-escalation patients had partial responses: one with hepatocellular carcinoma and two with cutaneous melanoma.

TCRdb's table, derived via immunoSEQ multiplex PCR, lists solely in-frame clones and lacks some. The table lists fewer than 65,000 clones, 80% of them singletons. This TCR came from an adult with an advanced solid tumor such as melanoma, head and neck, liver or kidney cancer. This specimen consisted of CD4+ or CD8+ T cells sorted from blood, obtained in a trial of the OX40 agonist ivuxolimab.

The CDR3, as DNA: TGCGCCAGCGGAGGACGGGACTCTGGAAACACCATATATTTT. Its translation is CASGGRDSGNTIYF. The chain joins TRBV10-1 to TRBJ1-3; D gene uncertain. The CDR3 contains 14 residues. Trimming pared 8 bases from V and 0 bases from J, leaving 11 bases between. Germline V gene data show CDR1 as WNHNN and CDR2 as SYGVQD (reference sequence).